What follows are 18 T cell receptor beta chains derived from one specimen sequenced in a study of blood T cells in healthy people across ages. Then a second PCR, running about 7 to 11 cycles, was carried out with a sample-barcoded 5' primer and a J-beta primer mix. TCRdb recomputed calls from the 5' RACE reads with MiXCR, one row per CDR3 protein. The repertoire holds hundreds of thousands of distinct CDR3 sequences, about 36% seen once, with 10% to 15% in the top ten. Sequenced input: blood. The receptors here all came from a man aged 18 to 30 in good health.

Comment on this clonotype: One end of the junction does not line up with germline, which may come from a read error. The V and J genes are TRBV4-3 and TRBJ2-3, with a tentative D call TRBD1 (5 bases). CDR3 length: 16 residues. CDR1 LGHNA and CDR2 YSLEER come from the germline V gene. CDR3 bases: TGCACCAGCAGCCAAGATCAGCAGGGTTCAACAGATACGCAGTATTTT. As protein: CTSSQDQQGSTDTQYF.

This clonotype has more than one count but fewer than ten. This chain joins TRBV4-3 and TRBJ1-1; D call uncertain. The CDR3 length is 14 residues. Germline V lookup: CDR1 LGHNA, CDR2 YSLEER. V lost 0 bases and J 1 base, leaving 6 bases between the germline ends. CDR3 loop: CASSQEPGNTEAFF. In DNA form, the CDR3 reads TGCGCCAGCAGCCAAGAGCCAGGGAACACTGAAGCTTTCTTT.

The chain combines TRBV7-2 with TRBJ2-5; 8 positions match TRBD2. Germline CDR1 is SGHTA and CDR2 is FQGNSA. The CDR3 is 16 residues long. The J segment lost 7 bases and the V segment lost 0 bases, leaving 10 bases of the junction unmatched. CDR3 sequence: CASSLALAGGRGTQYF. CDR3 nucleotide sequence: TGTGCCAGCAGCTTAGCGCTCGCGGGGGGAAGGGGGACCCAGTACTTC.

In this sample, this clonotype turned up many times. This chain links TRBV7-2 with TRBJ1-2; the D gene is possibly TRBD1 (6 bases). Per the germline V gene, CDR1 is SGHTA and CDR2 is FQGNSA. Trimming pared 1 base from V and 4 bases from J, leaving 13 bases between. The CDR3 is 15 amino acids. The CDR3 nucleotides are TGTGCCAGCAGCTTAGTCCGCCAGGGGCTCTATGGCTACACCTTC. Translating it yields CASSLVRQGLYGYTF. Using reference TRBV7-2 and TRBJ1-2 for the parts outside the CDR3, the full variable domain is GAGVSQSPSNKVTEKGKDVELRCDPISGHTALYWYRQSLGQGLEFLIYFQGNSAPDKSGLPSDRFSAERTGGSVSTLTIQRTQQEDSAVYLCASSLVRQGLYGYTFGSGTRLTVV.

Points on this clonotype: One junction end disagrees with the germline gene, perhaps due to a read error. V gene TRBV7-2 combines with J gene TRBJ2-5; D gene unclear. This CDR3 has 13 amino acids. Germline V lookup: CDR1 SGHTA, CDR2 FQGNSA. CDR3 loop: CASSSAIQETQYF. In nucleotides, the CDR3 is TGCGCCAGCAGTTCGGCGATCCAAGAGACCCAGTACTTC.

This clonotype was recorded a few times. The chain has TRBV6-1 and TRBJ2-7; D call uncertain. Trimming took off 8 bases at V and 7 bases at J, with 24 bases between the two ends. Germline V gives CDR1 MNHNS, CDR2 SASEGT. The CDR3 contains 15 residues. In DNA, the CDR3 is TGTGCCAGCCCTAACAGAGGCTTCGCCTACAATGAGCAGTACTTC. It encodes CASPNRGFAYNEQYF.

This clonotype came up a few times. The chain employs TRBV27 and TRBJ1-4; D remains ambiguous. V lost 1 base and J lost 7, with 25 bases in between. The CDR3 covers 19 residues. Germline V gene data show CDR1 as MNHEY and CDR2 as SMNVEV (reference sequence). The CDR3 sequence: CASSLYPGRVEGVGEKLFF. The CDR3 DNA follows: TGTGCCAGCAGTTTATATCCGGGTCGTGTTGAAGGTGTAGGTGAAAAACTGTTTTTT.

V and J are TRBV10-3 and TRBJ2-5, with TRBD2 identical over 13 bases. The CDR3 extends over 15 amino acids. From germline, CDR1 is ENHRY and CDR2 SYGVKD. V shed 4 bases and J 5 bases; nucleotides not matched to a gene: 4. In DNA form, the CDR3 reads TGTGCCATCAGTGCAACTAGCGGGGGGGCGGAGACCCAGTACTTC. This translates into CAISATSGGAETQYF.

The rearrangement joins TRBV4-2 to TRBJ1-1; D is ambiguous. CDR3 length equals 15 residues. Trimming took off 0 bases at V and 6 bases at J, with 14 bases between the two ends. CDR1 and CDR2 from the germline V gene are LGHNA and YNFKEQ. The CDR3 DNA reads TGTGCCAGCAGCCAAGAGGAACAGCTTAACGCTGAAGCTTTCTTT. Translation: CASSQEEQLNAEAFF.

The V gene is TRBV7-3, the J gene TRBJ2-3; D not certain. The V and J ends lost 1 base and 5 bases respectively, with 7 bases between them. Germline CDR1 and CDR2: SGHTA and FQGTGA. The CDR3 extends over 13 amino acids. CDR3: CASSLMAEDTQYF. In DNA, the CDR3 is TGTGCCAGCAGCTTAATGGCGGAAGATACGCAGTATTTT.

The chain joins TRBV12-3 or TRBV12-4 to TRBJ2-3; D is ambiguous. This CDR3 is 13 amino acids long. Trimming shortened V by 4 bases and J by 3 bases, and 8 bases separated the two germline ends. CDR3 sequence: CASSCVRTDTQYF. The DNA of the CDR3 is TGTGCCAGCAGTTGCGTAAGAACAGATACGCAGTATTTT.

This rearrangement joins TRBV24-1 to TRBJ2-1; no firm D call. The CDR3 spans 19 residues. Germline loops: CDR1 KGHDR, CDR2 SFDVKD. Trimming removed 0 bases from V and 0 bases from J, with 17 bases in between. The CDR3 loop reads CATSDLVAAPYSSYNEQFF. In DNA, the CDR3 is TGTGCCACCAGTGATTTGGTGGCAGCGCCCTATAGCTCCTACAATGAGCAGTTCTTC.

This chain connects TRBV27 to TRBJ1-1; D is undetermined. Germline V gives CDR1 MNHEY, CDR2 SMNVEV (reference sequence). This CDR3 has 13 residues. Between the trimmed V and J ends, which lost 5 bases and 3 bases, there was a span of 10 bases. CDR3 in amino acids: CASSPYIDTEAFF. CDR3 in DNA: TGTGCCAGCAGTCCCTACATCGACACTGAAGCTTTCTTT.

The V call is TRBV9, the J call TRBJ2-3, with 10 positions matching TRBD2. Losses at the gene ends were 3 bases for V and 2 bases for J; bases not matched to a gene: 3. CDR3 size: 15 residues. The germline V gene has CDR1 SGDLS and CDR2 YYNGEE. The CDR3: CASSASGGHTDTQYF. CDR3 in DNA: TGTGCCAGCAGCGCTAGCGGGGGACACACAGATACGCAGTATTTT.

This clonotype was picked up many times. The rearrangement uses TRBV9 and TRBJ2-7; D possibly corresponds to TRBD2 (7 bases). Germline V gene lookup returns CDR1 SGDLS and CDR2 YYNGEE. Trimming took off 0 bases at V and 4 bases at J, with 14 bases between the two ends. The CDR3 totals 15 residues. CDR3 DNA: TGTGCCAGCAGCGTAGGAGGGGGGGAAGAGTACGAGCAGTACTTC. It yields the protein CASSVGGGEEYEQYF.

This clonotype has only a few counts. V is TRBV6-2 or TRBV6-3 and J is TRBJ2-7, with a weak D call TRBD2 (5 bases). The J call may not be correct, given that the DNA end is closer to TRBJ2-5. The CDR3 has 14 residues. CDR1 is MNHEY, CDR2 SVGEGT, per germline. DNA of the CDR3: TGTGCCAGCAGTTACCAACTAGGTCTCGAGACCCAGTACTTC. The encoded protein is CASSYQLGLETQYF.

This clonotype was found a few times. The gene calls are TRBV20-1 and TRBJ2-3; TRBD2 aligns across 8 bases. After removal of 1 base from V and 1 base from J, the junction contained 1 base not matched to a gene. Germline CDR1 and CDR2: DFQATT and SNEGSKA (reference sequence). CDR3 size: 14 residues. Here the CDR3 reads CSARGGLGTDTQYF. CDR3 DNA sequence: TGCAGTGCTAGAGGGGGACTAGGCACAGATACGCAGTATTTT.

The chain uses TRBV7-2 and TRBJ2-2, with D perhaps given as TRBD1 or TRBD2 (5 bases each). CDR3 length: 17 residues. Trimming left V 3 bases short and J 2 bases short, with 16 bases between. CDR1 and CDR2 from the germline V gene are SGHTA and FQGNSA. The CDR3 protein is CASSFSRGPANTGELFF. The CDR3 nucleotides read TGTGCCAGCAGCTTCAGTAGGGGACCGGCAAACACCGGGGAGCTGTTTTTT.